Shown below are 6 T cell receptor beta chains from a single sample sequenced in a study of human T cells and chemical hapten exposure (dated by TCRdb to 2020 to 2023). During library preparation, unique molecular identifiers were attached to individual cDNA molecules so that TCRs could be counted quantitatively and reproducibly. The public reads were quality trimmed at Q25 with fastp and then assembled into clones with MiXCR by TCRdb, keeping productive beta chains. Each CDR3 protein gets just one entry, which takes the most common genes and DNA from the rows behind it. The sample table holds 100,000 to 150,000 distinct CDR3 sequences, of which 6.5% to 10% were seen once. The ten largest account for roughly 1.3% of the sample. Unfractionated whole blood was collected in Tempus Blood RNA tubes, and total RNA was extracted from that blood. Input material: whole blood. These TCRs come from a human donor in good health. Some clones in this sample may be carry-over from other donors' samples. Donor details come from another sample of the same person, matched by shared clones.

This clonotype was seen only a few times. The V and J genes are TRBV10-3 and TRBJ2-2; a possible D gene is TRBD2 (5 bases). This CDR3 comprises 17 residues. CDR1 ENHRY and CDR2 SYGVKD come from the germline V gene. V shed 1 base and J shed 3 bases, with 15 bases lying between them. The CDR3 DNA reads as TGTGCCATCAGTGAGTGGGAGTCCGGGGTCCACACCGGGGAGCTGTTTTTT. Translating it yields CAISEWESGVHTGELFF.

This clonotype appeared many times. V and J are TRBV9 and TRBJ1-2; 7 nucleotides agree with TRBD1. J gave up 2 bases and V 4 bases, and 8 bases lay outside the gene matches. The CDR3 runs 15 residues. The V gene's germline CDR1 is SGDLS and CDR2 YYNGEE. The CDR3 DNA reads TGTGCCAGCAGCAAAACGGGACAGAAGAACTATGGCTACACCTTC. This codes for CASSKTGQKNYGYTF. Combining the CDR3 with reference TRBV9 and TRBJ1-2 gives the whole variable domain DSGVTQTPKHLITATGQRVTLRCSPRSGDLSVYWYQQSLDQGLQFLIQYYNGEERAKGNILERFSAQQFPDLHSELNLSSLELGDSALYFCASSKTGQKNYGYTFGSGTRLTVV.

The chain couples TRBV13 to TRBJ2-7; perhaps TRBD1 as D (5 bases). Per the germline V gene, CDR1 is PRHDT and CDR2 is FYEKMQ (reference sequence). Trimming left V 6 bases short and J 5 bases short, with 14 bases between. This CDR3 has 13 residues. CDR3 region: CASRERGLNEQYF. CDR3 nucleotide sequence: TGTGCCAGCAGGGAAAGGGGTCTCAACGAGCAGTACTTC.

The chain combines TRBV6-2 or TRBV6-3 with TRBJ2-7; D not resolved. In germline, CDR1 is MNHEY, CDR2 SVGEGT. The V end lost 0 bases, the J end lost 6 bases, and 6 bases lay between the germline ends. This CDR3 comprises 12 residues. The CDR3 region has the DNA TGTGCCAGCAGTTACTCCGACCTCGAGCAGTACTTC. Translated: CASSYSDLEQYF.

The chain uses TRBV12-3 or TRBV12-4 and TRBJ2-7, with D perhaps being TRBD1 or TRBD2 (6 bases each). The CDR3 is made up of 13 amino acids. Trimming took 4 bases from V and 4 from J, leaving 11 bases between them. The CDR3 loop reads CASSSEGGYEQYF. DNA for the CDR3: TGTGCCAGCAGTTCGGAGGGGGGATACGAGCAGTACTTC.

V gene TRBV9 combines with J gene TRBJ2-5; weak D call: TRBD2 (6 bases). This CDR3 has 13 residues. V was trimmed by 2 bases and J by 3 bases, leaving 8 bases between them. Germline lookup yields CDR1 SGDLS and CDR2 YYNGEE. CDR3 loop: CASSVSGEETQYF. CDR3 nucleotides: TGTGCCAGCAGCGTTAGCGGAGAAGAGACCCAGTACTTC. The variable domain in full, with the rest retrieved from reference TRBV9 and TRBJ2-5, is DSGVTQTPKHLITATGQRVTLRCSPRSGDLSVYWYQQSLDQGLQFLIQYYNGEERAKGNILERFSAQQFPDLHSELNLSSLELGDSALYFCASSVSGEETQYFGPGTRLLVL.